The T cell receptor beta chain described here comes from a study of a mutant IDH1 vaccine in newly diagnosed glioma. Turning to the study itself: Vaccination started 4-6 weeks after radiotherapy alone, or with temozolomide cycles. Patients previously underwent radiotherapy, temozolomide, or both, and most underwent both.

A note on this clone: What it recognizes is unknown.

Specified time point: week 5, during vaccination. Each vaccine dose was 300 ug of mutant IDH1 20-mer peptide, with topical imiquimod. In every donor, the tumor was a new WHO grade 3 or 4 IDH1-mutant, ATRX-lost astrocytoma. Assay used: immunoSEQ multiplex PCR; TCRdb lists only in-frame clones, some missing. The data show tens of thousands of clones, roughly 82% seen once. Sample: PBMCs, taken from a glioma patient whose treatment included an IDH1 peptide vaccine. The sequence was collected from a woman aged 18 to 35 with glioma. Some clones in this sample may be carry-over from other donors' samples.

DNA of the CDR3: TGCGCCAGCAGCTTGGACTTCGGACTCCAGTCGGGGACCCAGTACTTC. Translation: CASSLDFGLQSGTQYF. This chain joins TRBV5-1 and TRBJ2-5; possible D gene TRBD2, 5 bases. Trimming took 0 bases from V and 7 from J, leaving 19 bases between them. CDR1 and CDR2 (germline): SGHRS, YFSETQ. CDR3 length equals 16 residues. Combining the CDR3 with reference TRBV5-1 and TRBJ2-5 gives the whole variable domain KAGVTQTPRYLIKTRGQQVTLSCSPISGHRSVSWYQQTPGQGLQFLFEYFSETQRNKGNFPGRFSGRQFSNSRSEMNVSTLELGDSALYLCASSLDFGLQSGTQYFGPGTRLLVL.